The present T cell receptor (beta chain) was sequenced within a study of blood T cell repertoires in COVID-19. Study-level information: COVID-19 samples from acute and convalescent phases originated in the United States, Italy and Spain. PBMCs, B-cell-depleted T cells, or T cells provided the cDNA or gDNA that made up the material.

V gave up 2 bases and J gave up 8 bases; unmatched junction bases: 9. The germline gives CDR1 MNHEY, CDR2 SVGAGI. The CDR3 runs 16 residues. Original processing notes: Researchers report that nucleated cell counts were estimated from reference gene primer amplification. Repertoires were generated with immunoSEQ multiplex PCR, while TCRdb's copy carries only in-frame clones and drops some. That table gives V, J and clone size, and the DNA gave D and trimming. The data contain tens of thousands of clones, nearly 95% of them singletons. This receptor was obtained from a human donor with active COVID-19. The donor label of this sample is uncertain. This rearrangement joins TRBV6-5 to TRBJ1-2, with 12 bases matching TRBD1. Sequencing used peripheral blood. CDR3 protein: CASSYGDRGRPVGYTF. CDR3 in DNA: TGTGCCAGCAGTTACGGGGACAGGGGGCGTCCTGTAGGCTACACCTTC.